The T cell receptor (beta chain) described here comes from a study of Graves' ophthalmopathy and Graves' hyperthyroidism. TCR beta CDR3 amplification used RNA transcripts. An opening RT-PCR round employed HTBI primers and preceded a second-round multiplex PCR. TCRdb itself ran the multiplex PCR reads through MiXCR, one entry per CDR3 protein. The table lists some 400,000 distinct CDR3 sequences, 15% to 20% of them singletons. This clonotype was seen at least ten times. J gave up 0 bases and V 6 bases, and 11 bases lay outside the gene matches. The CDR3 spans 16 residues. Germline V gene sequence: CDR1 MNHEY, CDR2 SVGEGT.

The source material was peripheral blood. The TCR was taken from a woman in her late teens or twenties with Graves' ophthalmopathy. This chain uses TRBV6-2 or TRBV6-3 with TRBJ2-7; 7 positions agree with TRBD2. The CDR3 DNA reads TGTGCCAGCAGCATCCCCGGGGCGGGGGTCTCCTACGAGCAGTACTTC. This codes for CASSIPGAGVSYEQYF.